These 30 T cell receptor beta chains were all obtained from the same sample, sequenced in a study of blood T cell repertoires in COVID-19. Produced via immunoSEQ multiplex PCR; TCRdb's table is partial and in-frame only. Among 130,000 or so clones, over 55% were seen once, and the ten largest hold roughly 2%. The sequencing input was peripheral blood. Source of these receptors: a woman aged 70-85 years with acute or convalescent COVID-19.

The chain employs TRBV15 and TRBJ1-2; 9 nucleotides agree with TRBD1. This CDR3 has 17 amino acids. Germline CDR1 and CDR2: LNHNV and YYDKDF (reference sequence). With V trimmed by 1 base and J by 2 bases, 8 bases remained unmatched. For the CDR3, the DNA is TGTGCCACCAGCAGAGGGGATACAGGGGGCGCCAACTATGGCTACACCTTC. Protein: CATSRGDTGGANYGYTF.

V usage is TRBV5-4 and J usage is TRBJ2-6; TRBD1 might be the D (6 bases). In germline, CDR1 is SGHNT, CDR2 YYREEE (reference sequence). V lost 4 bases, J lost 0 bases, and 8 bases lay in between. The CDR3 sequence is 15 residues long. The CDR3 region has the DNA TGTGCCAGCAGCCCGGACAGCTCTGGGGCCAACGTCCTGACTTTC. Amino acids: CASSPDSSGANVLTF.

This chain joins TRBV27 and TRBJ1-1; tentatively, D is TRBD1 (6 bases). Germline CDR1 reads MNHEY; CDR2 reads SMNVEV (reference sequence). The CDR3 sequence is 13 residues long. V was clipped by 5 bases and J by 4 bases, with 11 bases between them. CDR3 loop: CASSNPGATEAFF. The CDR3 bases are TGTGCCAGCAGTAATCCAGGGGCCACTGAAGCTTTCTTT.

The chain has TRBV28 and TRBJ1-1; tentative D call: TRBD1 (6 bases). The CDR3 is 15 amino acids. V lost 3 bases, J lost 1 base, and 12 bases lay in between. Germline values: CDR1 MDHEN, CDR2 SYDVKM. CDR3 in DNA: TGTGCCAGCAGTTTCCCTGAGACAGGGAACACTGAAGCTTTCTTT. Translated: CASSFPETGNTEAFF.

The rearrangement joins TRBV5-5 to TRBJ1-2; 8 positions match TRBD1. In germline, CDR1 is SGHKS, CDR2 YYEKEE (reference sequence). This CDR3 is 16 amino acids long. V shed 2 bases and J 6 bases; nucleotides not matched to a gene: 12. The CDR3 coding sequence is TGTGCCAGCAGCTTTGTCGGTGCGCAGGGGGCGCATGGCTACACCTTC. This codes for CASSFVGAQGAHGYTF.

The chain employs TRBV3-1 (or the pseudogene TRBV3-2) and TRBJ2-1; a weak D match, TRBD1 (6 bases). The ends were cut back, 4 bases at V and 10 bases at J, with 14 bases in the middle. Germline values: CDR1 LGHDT, CDR2 YNNKEL (reference sequence). This CDR3 is built from 13 residues. CDR3 nucleotide sequence: TGTGCCAGCAGCCCCATGGGGGCACCCGAGCAGTTCTTC. Translation: CASSPMGAPEQFF.

V usage is TRBV6-2 or TRBV6-3 and J usage is TRBJ2-5, with a weak D call TRBD1 (7 bases). CDR1 MNHEY and CDR2 SVGEGT come from the germline V gene. V was pared by 5 bases and J by 5 bases, with 18 bases between. The CDR3 has 15 residues. CDR3 protein: CASSPGGQPSETQYF. The CDR3 nucleotides are TGTGCCAGCAGTCCCGGGGGACAGCCCTCGGAGACCCAGTACTTC.

A single count supports this clone. The chain has TRBV7-6 and TRBJ2-2; 9 bases are a match to TRBD1. The CDR3 covers 15 residues. Trimming removed 0 bases from V and 8 bases from J; junction bases left unmatched: 4. Germline V CDR1 and CDR2: SGHVS, FNYEAQ. The CDR3 reads CASSLAGTGNGELFF. The CDR3 nucleotides are TGTGCCAGCAGCTTAGCCGGGACAGGGAATGGGGAGCTGTTTTTT.

This chain links TRBV7-2 with TRBJ2-5, with D hard to call. Germline V gene data show CDR1 as SGHTA and CDR2 as FQGNSA. Between the trimmed V and J ends, which lost 3 bases and 5 bases, there was a span of 13 bases. The CDR3 covers 14 residues. DNA for the CDR3: TGTGCCAGCAGCTTGGGTAGGATCGGGGAGACCCAGTACTTC. Amino acids: CASSLGRIGETQYF.

The chain carries TRBV2 and TRBJ2-7, with 10 bases that match TRBD1. Germline CDR1 reads SNHLY; CDR2 reads FYNNEI. V shed 4 bases, J shed 7 bases, and the junction held 1 base outside the gene matches. CDR3 size: 12 residues. CDR3 protein: CASSGTGGEQYF. For the CDR3, the DNA is TGTGCCAGCAGTGGGACAGGGGGTGAGCAGTACTTC.

The chain combines TRBV5-1 with TRBJ1-1, with 8 positions matching TRBD1. The length of the CDR3 is 14 residues. From germline, CDR1 is SGHRS and CDR2 YFSETQ. J gave up 7 bases and V 0 bases, and 5 bases lay outside the gene matches. The CDR3 nucleotides are TGCGCCAGCAGCTTGGCAGGGGGCAGGGGTGAAGCTTTCTTT. Translating gives CASSLAGGRGEAFF.

The chain uses TRBV4-2 and TRBJ1-5; maybe TRBD1 (5 bases). The CDR3 contains 18 residues. Trimming cost V 0 bases and J 6 bases, with 21 bases left between them. Looked up from germline, CDR1 is LGHNA and CDR2 is YNFKEQ. As DNA, the CDR3 is TGTGCCAGCAGCCAAGATGGAACAGGCGGTGACGCGATTCAGCCCCAGCATTTT. Protein product: CASSQDGTGGDAIQPQHF.

This clone has only a few counts. CDR3 in DNA: TGTGCCAGCAGTCCCCTGGCGGGTATCACCGGGGAGCTGTTTTTT. Encoded protein: CASSPLAGITGELFF. The chain combines TRBV6-2 or TRBV6-3 with TRBJ2-2; tentatively, D is TRBD2 (5 bases). V was clipped by 5 bases and J by 4 bases, with 14 bases between them. The CDR3 contains 15 residues. Germline CDR1 and CDR2: MNHEY and SVGEGT.

The chain uses TRBV27 and TRBJ2-7; tentative D call: TRBD2 (6 bases). Germline V gene sequence: CDR1 MNHEY, CDR2 SMNVEV (reference sequence). V lost 6 bases and J lost 4, with 19 bases in between. The CDR3 totals 15 residues. This CDR3 is CASRSRRGPPYEQYF. In nucleotides, the CDR3 is TGTGCCAGCAGATCGCGGCGGGGACCCCCTTACGAGCAGTACTTC.

The CDR3 DNA sequence: TGTGCCTGGAGTGTACATCGGGGGGGGCGCACAGATACGCAGTATTTT. Its protein product is CAWSVHRGGRTDTQYF. This chain uses TRBV30 with TRBJ2-3; TRBD2 matches 8 bases. The V gene's germline CDR1 is GTSNPN and CDR2 SVGIG (reference sequence). The CDR3 extends over 16 amino acids. V was pared by 0 bases and J by 1 base, with 6 bases of the junction left unmatched.

This clone was observed a few times. The chain employs TRBV14 and TRBJ1-4; TRBD1 is a possible D gene (5 bases). CDR3 length: 15 amino acids. Germline CDR1 reads SGHDN; CDR2 reads FVKESK. The V end lost 4 bases, the J end lost 4 bases, and 13 bases lay between the germline ends. The DNA of the CDR3 is TGTGCCAGCAGCCCCAATAGGGGAATTAATGAAAAACTGTTTTTT. As protein: CASSPNRGINEKLFF.

This clone was picked up a small number of times. The rearrangement joins TRBV28 to TRBJ1-1, with D perhaps TRBD1 (5 bases). This CDR3 is 13 amino acids long. Germline V lookup: CDR1 MDHEN, CDR2 SYDVKM. Trimming took 2 bases from V and 7 from J, leaving 11 bases between them. The CDR3 protein is CASSLMGRGEAFF. The DNA for the CDR3 is TGTGCCAGCAGTTTAATGGGGCGAGGTGAAGCTTTCTTT.

The genes are TRBV6-1 and TRBJ1-1, with D maybe TRBD1 (5 bases). Trimming cost V 7 bases and J 5 bases, with 11 bases left between them. The CDR3 covers 12 residues. Per the germline V gene, CDR1 is MNHNS and CDR2 is SASEGT. The CDR3: CASILDMTEAFF. The CDR3 nucleotides are TGTGCCAGCATTCTGGACATGACTGAAGCTTTCTTT.

V usage is TRBV20-1 and J usage is TRBJ2-1, with a tentative D call TRBD2 (5 bases). Trimming shortened V by 5 bases and J by 7 bases, and 9 bases separated the two germline ends. Germline V gene sequence: CDR1 DFQATT, CDR2 SNEGSKA (reference sequence). CDR3 length: 11 residues. CDR3 nucleotides: TGCAGTGCTTCGGGGAGAAATGAGCAGTTCTTC. Its protein product is CSASGRNEQFF.

The chain links TRBV19 to TRBJ2-3; D is undetermined. Germline CDR1 reads LNHDA; CDR2 reads SQIVND (reference sequence). This CDR3 spans 14 amino acids. V lost 5 bases, J lost 2 bases, and 11 bases lay in between. In DNA, the CDR3 is TGTGCCAGTAGTGACTCGCTTATCACAGATACGCAGTATTTT. This translates into CASSDSLITDTQYF. Combining the CDR3 with reference TRBV19 and TRBJ2-3 gives the whole variable domain DGGITQSPKYLFRKEGQNVTLSCEQNLNHDAMYWYRQDPGQGLRLIYYSQIVNDFQKGDIAEGYSVSREKKESFPLTVTSAQKNPTAFYLCASSDSLITDTQYFGPGTRLTVL.

This clone was picked up a small number of times. This chain uses TRBV18 with TRBJ1-1, with 9 positions matching TRBD1. CDR3 length: 15 residues. The germline gives CDR1 KGHSH, CDR2 LQKENI. Trimming took 5 bases from V and 3 from J; bases not matched to a gene: 7. This CDR3 reads CASSGGQGWDTEAFF. Written as DNA, the CDR3 is TGTGCCAGCTCAGGCGGACAGGGGTGGGACACTGAAGCTTTCTTT.

This clone has a handful of counts. Other DNA variants within this sample encode the same CDR3. The genes are TRBV28 and TRBJ2-7; D is unclear. Germline CDR1 is MDHEN and CDR2 is SYDVKM. The V end lost 6 bases, the J end lost 2 bases, and 5 bases lay between the germline ends. This CDR3 has 11 residues. This CDR3 is CASSPTYEQYF. The CDR3 bases are TGTGCCAGCAGCCCAACCTACGAGCAGTACTTC.

The chain has TRBV7-9 and TRBJ2-7, with D tentatively TRBD2 (5 bases). The germline CDR1 and CDR2 sequences are SEHNR and FQNEAQ (reference sequence). The CDR3 totals 17 residues. The V end lost 7 bases, the J end lost 5 bases, and 27 bases lay between the germline ends. In DNA, the CDR3 is TGTGCCAGCACTAAATCTGGGTTGGCCCCATCGAGGGACGAGCAGTACTTC. It specifies CASTKSGLAPSRDEQYF.

This clone was observed a handful of times. CDR3 DNA: TGTGCCAGCAGCCAACGCGGGGGCTCCGCCACAGATACGCAGTATTTT. Translation gives CASSQRGGSATDTQYF. The chain links TRBV3-1 (or the pseudogene TRBV3-2) to TRBJ2-3; D is perhaps TRBD2 (7 bases). CDR3 length equals 16 residues. The V end lost 2 bases, the J end lost 2 bases, and 14 bases lay between the germline ends. Germline assignment: CDR1 LGHDT and CDR2 YNNKEL (reference sequence).

This clone has more than one count but fewer than ten. The V gene is TRBV7-2, the J gene TRBJ2-7, with D tentatively TRBD1 (5 bases). The CDR3 consists of 12 residues. Germline V gene lookup returns CDR1 SGHTA and CDR2 FQGNSA. Between the trimmed V and J ends, which lost 5 bases and 4 bases, there was a span of 9 bases. The CDR3 bases are TGTGCCAGCAGCCAAGACAGATACGAGCAGTACTTC. As protein: CASSQDRYEQYF.

The rearrangement links TRBV6-5 to TRBJ1-2; perhaps TRBD1 as D (6 bases). Germline CDR1 is MNHEY and CDR2 is SVGAGI. Trimming left V 11 bases short and J 0 bases short, with 16 bases between. The CDR3 runs 14 residues. This CDR3 reads CASSGTLTNYGYTF. The DNA of the CDR3 is TGTGCCTCCTCGGGGACACTGACTAACTATGGCTACACCTTC.

The chain uses TRBV5-1 and TRBJ2-7; a weak D match, TRBD1 (5 bases). Trimming left V 7 bases short and J 3 bases short, with 17 bases between. The CDR3 has 14 amino acids. The germline V gene has CDR1 SGHRS and CDR2 YFSETQ. CDR3 sequence: CASQGSPSVYEQYF. The DNA for the CDR3 is TGCGCCAGCCAGGGAAGTCCCTCTGTCTACGAGCAGTACTTC.

This clone was seen a single time. The chain carries TRBV9 and TRBJ2-2, with TRBD1 identical over 10 bases. The CDR3 spans 15 residues. Germline V lookup: CDR1 SGDLS, CDR2 YYNGEE. With 2 bases clipped from V and 3 bases from J, the junction kept 1 base outside the gene matches. The CDR3 DNA sequence: TGTGCCAGCAGCGTGACAGGGGGCGACACCGGGGAGCTGTTTTTT. Residues: CASSVTGGDTGELFF.

This sequence joins TRBV5-4 and TRBJ2-1; the D gene is possibly TRBD2 (5 bases). The CDR3 runs to 13 residues. Germline V gene lookup returns CDR1 SGHNT and CDR2 YYREEE (reference sequence). The V gene lost 4 bases and the J gene lost 5 bases, with 10 bases spanning the gap. CDR3 amino acids: CASSPTRDNEQFF. CDR3 in DNA: TGTGCCAGCAGCCCAACGAGGGACAATGAGCAGTTCTTC.

This clone was seen a few times. At one boundary the junction diverges from the germline segment, which might be a read error. The J gene is TRBJ1-1, the V gene TRBV12-3 or TRBV12-4; a weak D match, TRBD1 (5 bases). CDR3 size: 12 residues. CDR3 nucleotide sequence: TGTGCCAGCAGTTCACAGGTTTATACCGTGCACTTT. It is translated as CASSSQVYTVHF.